This TCR beta chain was retrieved from a study of response to subunit inactivated influenza vaccine. This clonotype came up many times. The germline V and J ends were trimmed by 3 bases and 4 bases, with 12 bases remaining between them. Germline loops: CDR1 LGHNA, CDR2 YSLEER. The CDR3 runs 14 residues. TCRdb fed the RT-PCR reads into MiXCR, producing one record per CDR3 protein. The table records more than 250,000 distinct CDR3 sequences, around a fifth of them present only once. This sample comprised PBMCs from blood, obtained approximately 20 months after vaccination. This rearrangement joins TRBV4-3 to TRBJ1-2; D call uncertain. The origin of this receptor is a man between 50 and 69 years old who received an inactivated influenza vaccine. This chain's CDR3 is CASSQNQSPYGYTF. The DNA for the CDR3 is TGCGCCAGCAGCCAGAACCAGAGCCCCTATGGCTACACCTTC.